Sequencing of this T cell receptor (beta chain) was carried out in a study of STAT5B mutations in CD4+ large granular lymphocyte leukemia. Germline values: CDR1 MDHEN, CDR2 SYDVKM. V was trimmed by 5 bases and J by 7 bases, leaving 27 bases between them. The length of the CDR3 is 18 residues. Broader study findings: TRBV06-family usage was enriched in top patient clones (8/27) versus controls (2/35). Without putative leukemic clones, patient CD4-sorted repertoires remained more clonal than healthy CD4+ repertoires.

Only in-frame clones appear in the TCRdb table, and some are missing; sequencing was by immunoSEQ multiplex PCR. The table shows roughly 21,000 clones, with roughly 80% occurring only once. This clone came up a few times. The target antigen is unknown. This chain connects TRBV28 to TRBJ1-5; D not certain. The TCR was taken from a human donor in good health. Material: CD4+ T cells from blood buffy coats. CDR3 loop: CASSTQRGRAMGLQPQHF. CDR3 nucleotide sequence: TGTGCCAGCAGTACCCAACGGGGAAGGGCGATGGGGTTACAGCCCCAGCATTTT.